The rows below give T cell receptor beta chains drawn from one sample of a study of blood T cell repertoires in COVID-19. The method was immunoSEQ multiplex PCR; TCRdb's version includes in-frame clones alone and lacks a portion of them. The sample yields 200,000 to 250,000 clones, just over 85% seen once. Material: PBMCs or T cells enriched from blood (not recorded which). The source is a woman in her thirties or forties with acute COVID-19. CDR3s include the opening cysteine and the closing phenylalanine or tryptophan. Each record gives: CDR3 protein, V gene, CDR3 length.

CDR3aa: CASSSDRQETQYF
v_gene: TRBV7-2
len: 13

CDR3aa: CASSLDRGSGYTF
v_gene: TRBV7-9
len: 13

CDR3aa: CASSQTGYTEAFF
v_gene: TRBV12-3/TRBV12-4
len: 13

CDR3aa: CASSFKLGLGDTIYF
v_gene: TRBV7-9
len: 15

CDR3aa: CASSPQTASGNTIYF
v_gene: TRBV18
len: 15

CDR3aa: CASRSPGTGPVYGYTF
v_gene: TRBV7-9
len: 16

CDR3aa: CASSPIGTSGGPGTDTQYF
v_gene: TRBV5-1
len: 19

CDR3aa: CASSRGLAGGRGEQFF
v_gene: TRBV3-1/TRBV3-2
len: 16

CDR3aa: CASSLAGGLFGAFF
v_gene: TRBV7-9
len: 14

CDR3aa: CASRGSMFGAFF
v_gene: TRBV3-1/TRBV3-2
len: 12